The clone carrying this TCR beta chain was counted only a few times. Antigen unknown. The sample comes from a study of T-cell memory formation after mild COVID-19. General study points: SARS-CoV-2 specificity of second-wave clones peaking day 37 was unconfirmed.

TCRdb called the 5' RACE reads again in MiXCR, with one record for every CDR3 protein. The repertoire has roughly 260,000 distinct CDR3 sequences, about 15% of them found once; the top ten carry around 3.7%. Germline V gene sequence: CDR1 LNHDA, CDR2 SQIVND (reference sequence). V gave up 7 bases and J gave up 1 base, with 9 bases separating them. This CDR3 is built from 13 residues. The V gene is TRBV19, the J gene TRBJ2-3; D may match TRBD1 or TRBD2 (5 bases each). The clonotype originates from a man between 18 and 29 years old who had mild COVID-19 (a few samples of this study predate the infection). Cell type and time point are not known. The material sequenced was PBMCs or a T cell subset sorted from them (not recorded which). The CDR3 is CASTRDRTDTQYF. The DNA of the CDR3 is TGTGCCAGTACAAGGGACCGCACAGATACGCAGTATTTT.